Given below is one T cell receptor beta chain in context. Its antigen remains unidentified. This record belongs to a study of cytomegalovirus exposure and HLA in healthy donors (dated by TCRdb to about 2017). For context, the study as a whole: In an earlier analysis of some 550 of the donors, about 260 Gb of sequence data and 117 million unique TCR beta sequences from roughly 200 million T cells were reported. An early release covering roughly 580 HLA-typed donors comprised approximately 290 gigabases of sequencing data and approximately 80 million unique TCR sequences. Of the roughly 390 genotyped donors, 65% to 90% fell in the genetic ancestry cluster associated with self-reported Caucasian donors. The study aimed to test whether signatures of past pathogen exposure could be identified by cataloging public T cell receptors. The study used immunosequencing to profile the T cell repertoires of around 600 subjects and linked those repertoires to cytomegalovirus serostatus. A separate validation cohort of 100 to 150 different subjects was used in addition to the 666-subject first cohort. To predict cytomegalovirus infection status, the study brought together high-throughput TCR immunosequencing, statistical association of individual TCRs with disease status, and machine learning. A later analysis re-analyzed previously published TCR beta repertoires from approximately 670 donors and added high-resolution HLA genotyping to study TCR occurrence patterns. The later analysis used no new phenotypic data to find candidate immune exposures, relying instead on TCR beta sequences and their occurrence across donors. An earlier analysis of some 500 of the donors applied high-throughput TCR beta sequencing to assess whether each TCR beta V gene segment acted as functional or pseudogenic. Donor age, sex, ethnicity and CMV serostatus were compiled alongside the repertoire data. A later genetic analysis took genome-wide SNP genotypes for about three fifths of the 666 donors and used that subset as a discovery cohort. Every repertoire in the discovery cohort had been generated on one and the same sequencing platform. Class I and class II HLA loci were covered by the typing at four-digit resolution. Typing coverage varied by locus: roughly 620-630 donors for A, B, C, DRB1 and DQB1; roughly 500 for DQA1; 606 for DPA1; approximately 470 for DPB1. Because of strong linkage in the cohort, roughly five DR-DQ haplotypes were treated as single units for association and clustering. Among 398 genotyped donors of the cohort, an average of around 240,000 unique TCR beta nucleotide sequences were sequenced per donor, about a sixth of them non-productive.

The receptor library was made with the immunoSEQ multiplex PCR assay. The multiplex PCR relied on a mix of 60 forward primers for TCR Vbeta segments and 13 reverse primers for TCR Jbeta segments. The CDR3 region of rearranged TCR beta genes was amplified from genomic DNA with a multiplex PCR assay. The Illumina HiSeq System was used to sequence the amplified TCR beta libraries as 87-base-pair reads. Per the source publication's procedure: A later analysis counted 75 million to 100 million unique TCR beta chains across the 666 repertoires, and around 9.9 million of these chains were shared by at least two donors. Raw reads were error-corrected and collapsed into unique sequences by a nearest-neighbor algorithm in which closely related sequences were merged to remove PCR and sequencing errors. To assign V, D and J gene segments, CDR3 sequences were aligned to IMGT reference sequences. Each retained sequence needed at least a six-nucleotide match to both a V gene segment and a J gene segment. Rearrangements were classified as productive when the CDR3 lacked stop codons and remained in frame with V and J, and all other rearrangements were classified as non-productive. CDR3 was defined according to IMGT convention as the region running from the second conserved V-encoded cysteine to the conserved J-encoded phenylalanine. Sequences without an unambiguous match to a single V gene segment were excluded from the earlier analysis of 450 to 750 of the donors. An earlier analysis of 587 of the donors called V segments functional above 56.7% productive rearrangements and segregating when the between-donor standard deviation exceeded 5%. A statistical classification framework was built for diagnosing cytomegalovirus status from the catalog of TCR beta chain sequences. A later analysis assigned V and J genes by comparing TCR nucleotide sequences with IMGT/GENE-DB human TR gene sequences. The TCRdist pipeline was used in a later analysis to assign CDR3 sequences and most-parsimonious VDJ recombination scenarios. In a later analysis, each TCR beta chain was defined by its CDR3 amino acid sequence together with its V-gene family, and reads lacking a unique V-gene family were excluded. In a later analysis, some 600 highly shared, low-generation-probability nucleotide sequences were removed to address suspected cross-contamination and a sequencing artifact. A later analysis calculated a clonal expansion index for each public chain from normalized within-repertoire ranks of inferred template counts. In a later analysis, generation probabilities were computed with a VDJ recombination model fitted to out-of-frame rearrangements, and the resulting probabilities were checked against IGoR. Hypergeometric tests were used in a later analysis to score TCR-TCR, TCR-HLA and TCR-CMV co-occurrence, with a repertoire-size bias correction applied to the TCR pairs. In a later analysis, false discovery rates were estimated by permuting HLA or CMV assignments 20 times. In a later analysis, co-occurring TCRs were grouped using DBSCAN, with TCRdist sequence similarity added in when clustering inside HLA-allele-positive subsets. Repertoires with fewer than 30,000 or more than 120,000 public chains were left out of co-occurrence clustering, as were about five repertoires with anomalous nucleotide sharing. Not all clones reach the TCRdb copy of this immuneACCESS table, which keeps in-frame sequences only. Checked studies attribute under half of the gap to unresolved V genes and leave the rest unexplained. V and J calls and clone size are given by that table; D and trimming were obtained from the DNA. In this sample's table one finds fewer than 150,000 clones. Approximately 2.4% of the sample is in the top ten clones.

What the authors observed across the whole study: According to a later genetic analysis, donors in an Asian-associated ancestry cluster had fewer N-insertions in productive TCRs than the approximately 630-donor mean. V-gene and J-gene trimming of TCR beta chains was associated with a missense DCLRE1C variant in a later genetic analysis, and the association was replicated in an independent cohort. Presence/absence analyses assumed roughly uniform sequencing depth across donors, an assumption that may not hold. The only immune exposure information available for the cohort was CMV serostatus. Only TCR beta chains were sequenced in this cohort, and the absence of alpha or paired-chain data limited detectable features. A cluster of highly shared sequence variants was judged likely to represent a technical artifact of the sequencing pipeline. The 87-base-pair reads could not distinguish some IMGT-functional V segments, including TRBV6-2 and TRBV6-3, so those segments were excluded. A further reported finding was that TCR beta sequences accurately predicted the HLA-A and HLA-B alleles for most subjects in the first cohort. In a later analysis, TCR association rates were found to vary across HLA loci, with the most associated TCRs seen for DRB1 alleles and the fewest for HLA-C alleles. A later analysis reported that several top co-occurrence clusters appeared linked to parvovirus B19, influenza, CMV and Epstein-Barr virus. Because some donors lacked HLA typing at each locus, the association tests relied only on the typed subset. Because counts were too low, about 15 rarely observed V segments, including chromosome 9 orphons, were left out of the earlier analysis of about 500 of the donors. The classifier was reported to diagnose cytomegalovirus status with high specificity and sensitivity in both the original cohort and the validation cohort. Assigning TCR associations to individual alleles was difficult when HLA alleles, especially DR and DQ, strongly co-occurred. It was suggested by the authors that the approach could potentially be generalized to other disease states and immunological phenotypes. In a later analysis, HLA-associated TCR beta chains were found to be more clonally expanded and to have lower generation probabilities than equally common non-associated chains. At a false discovery rate of 0.05, a later analysis linked 16,951 TCR beta sequences to specific HLA alleles. Correlated functional status among segregating V segments might be attributable to linkage disequilibrium, but an unknown experimental factor could not be ruled out. A total of 150 to 200 TCR beta chains were listed by the study as associated with cytomegalovirus. In an earlier analysis of more than 450 of the donors, most TCR beta V segments were observed in productive rearrangements about 87% or about 30% of the time, broadly matching IMGT annotations. Across donors, most TCR sequences were observed very rarely, whereas some public TCRs were present in many individuals. In a later analysis, most CMV-associated TCR beta chains were found to appear HLA-restricted, with HLA associations seemingly driven largely by CMV exposure. A few of the identified cytomegalovirus-associated TCR beta chains were confirmed in vitro to be specific for cytomegalovirus antigens.

The cohort consisted of 650 to 850 healthy bone marrow donors. All cohort members were sampled while nominally healthy, although unrecorded immune exposures were likely present. The donor was CMV seronegative and belonged to the group of 320 or so seronegative cohort members. A peripheral blood sample was provided by each donor, and peripheral blood mononuclear cells were used for TCR beta sequencing. The Qiagen DNeasy Blood Extraction Kit was used to extract genomic DNA from the blood cell samples. V gives up 2 bases and J gives up 2 bases, and the segment between their germline ends measures 8 bases. The CDR3 numbers 13 residues from cysteine through phenylalanine. Only the CDR3 DNA is retained, 39 bases long and in frame from the first base. The germline V gene specifies SGHRS as CDR1 and YFSETQ as CDR2.

This TCR derives from a man between 35 and 55 years old in good health and CMV-seronegative. This chain is built from TRBV5-1 and TRBJ2-7, with a tentative D gene TRBD1 over 6 matching bases. The sequencing sample was made of PBMCs. The DNA sequence is TGCGCCAGCAGCTTCGGGGACACCTACGAGCAGTACTTC. This codes for CASSFGDTYEQYF.